What follows describes a single T cell receptor (beta chain). The sample is drawn from a study of blood T cell repertoires in COVID-19. Study-wide context: Specimens from acute and convalescent COVID-19 originated in the United States, Italy and Spain. Sample material is recorded as cDNA or gDNA derived from T cells, B-cell-depleted T cells, or PBMCs.

TCRdb's copy holds only in-frame clones and misses some; the assay was immunoSEQ multiplex PCR. The sample holds about 65,000 clones, over 75% seen once. The length of the CDR3 is 13 residues. Germline CDR1 reads MGHRA; CDR2 reads YSYEKL. Deletions cut 4 bases from V and 10 bases from J, with 14 bases between. This TCR came from a man older than 75 with acute or convalescent COVID-19. Input material: peripheral blood. The V gene is TRBV4-1, the J gene TRBJ2-1, with D perhaps matching TRBD2 (5 bases). In DNA form, the CDR3 reads TGCGCCAGCAGCCGAATAAACTCGGGGGAGCAGTTCTTC. Translating it yields CASSRINSGEQFF.